This TCR beta chain derives from a study of response to subunit inactivated influenza vaccine. Study observations and caveats: Researchers suggested that each seasonal influenza vaccination recruits few new T cells.

TCRdb analysed the RT-PCR reads with MiXCR anew, one entry per CDR3 protein. The profile shows around 190,000 distinct CDR3 sequences, 14% of them singletons. CDR3 length equals 15 residues. Germline-derived CDR1 and CDR2 are SNHLY and FYNNEI. Deletions cut 2 bases from V and 1 base from J, with 10 bases between. Worth noting for this clonotype: Its matching antigen is unknown.

The material was CD8+ T cells sorted from PBMCs, obtained less than 6 days after vaccination. The chain couples TRBV2 to TRBJ2-3; a weak D match, TRBD1 (5 bases). This TCR was sampled from a man aged 50 or older who received an inactivated influenza vaccine. The CDR3 protein is CASSEPRQRTDTQYF. The CDR3 nucleotides read TGTGCCAGCAGTGAACCCCGACAGCGCACAGATACGCAGTATTTT.